What follows describes a single TCR beta chain. Its antigen is unknown. The data are from a study of cytomegalovirus exposure and HLA in healthy donors. The wider study: Early on, a data release was issued that held tens of millions of unique TCRs from HLA-typed donors. Of the donors genotyped, 398 in all, 65% to 90% fell in the Caucasian-associated ancestry cluster.

PCR primers comprised 60 Vbeta and 13 Jbeta primers. Some clones are missing from TCRdb's copy, which holds only in-frame ones; the method was immunoSEQ multiplex PCR. The repertoire holds about 75,000 clones, with approximately 82% as singletons. General study points: Association of fewer than 20,000 TCR beta sequences with HLA alleles was found at 0.05 false discovery rate in a later analysis. It is likely that the observed cluster of highly shared sequence variants was a sequencing artifact.

Sequences were obtained from PBMCs. This receptor was identified in a man between 65 and 85 years old in good health and CMV-seropositive.

Here the CDR3 reads CASSPSRQQETQYF. CDR3 DNA: TGTGCCAGCTCACCAAGCAGACAGCAAGAGACCCAGTACTTC. The rearrangement joins TRBV18 to TRBJ2-5, with D perhaps matching TRBD1 (5 bases). Germline V CDR1 and CDR2: KGHSH, LQKENI. The CDR3 runs to 14 residues. V shed 2 bases and J shed 2 bases, with 9 bases lying between them.